The 19 T cell receptor beta chains reported below all come from one sample, sequenced in a study of memory CD4+ T cells and cytomegalovirus serostatus. The assay was immunoSEQ multiplex PCR, and TCRdb's table has in-frame clones only and misses some. The sample shows around 60,000 clones, more than 65% of them seen only once. Single viable CD3+CD4+CD8-CD45RO+ cells were sorted as the memory CD4+ T cells. Sequencing was carried out using memory CD4+ T cells from blood. The receptors here all came from an adult in good health and CMV-seronegative. Some clones in this sample may be carry-over from other donors' samples.

The CDR3 sequence: CASSAGLNTEAFF. The CDR3 DNA is TGTGCCAGCAGCGCGGGGCTGAACACTGAAGCTTTCTTT. This chain uses TRBV9 with TRBJ1-1; D is possibly TRBD1 (5 bases). The CDR3 totals 13 residues. Germline loops: CDR1 SGDLS, CDR2 YYNGEE. V was clipped by 3 bases and J by 0 bases, with 6 bases between them. The variable domain in full, with the rest retrieved from reference TRBV9 and TRBJ1-1, is DSGVTQTPKHLITATGQRVTLRCSPRSGDLSVYWYQQSLDQGLQFLIQYYNGEERAKGNILERFSAQQFPDLHSELNLSSLELGDSALYFCASSAGLNTEAFFGQGTRLTVV.

This rearrangement joins TRBV5-4 to TRBJ2-1; 8 nucleotides align to TRBD2. After removal of 1 base from V and 3 bases from J, the junction contained 3 bases not matched to a gene. In germline, CDR1 is SGHNT, CDR2 YYREEE (reference sequence). This CDR3 is 15 amino acids long. The CDR3 region is CASSLIAGSYNEQFF. CDR3 nucleotides: TGTGCCAGCAGCTTGATAGCGGGAAGCTACAATGAGCAGTTCTTC.

The chain links TRBV7-3 to TRBJ2-5, with TRBD2 matching over 15 bases. J was trimmed by 5 bases and V by 10 bases; bases with no gene match: 8. The CDR3 consists of 15 residues. Germline V gives CDR1 SGHTA, CDR2 FQGTGA. CDR3 DNA: TGTGCCACCGGACTAGCGGGAGGGCCTTGGGAGACCCAGTACTTC. Protein sequence: CATGLAGGPWETQYF.

V usage is TRBV5-8 and J usage is TRBJ1-1, with D unresolved. Trimming left V 4 bases short and J 0 bases short, with 7 bases between. Germline V gives CDR1 SGHTS, CDR2 YDEGEE. This CDR3 has 13 residues. DNA of the CDR3: TGTGCCAGCAGCCCTGGAATGAACACTGAAGCTTTCTTT. It codes for CASSPGMNTEAFF. The full variable domain, its missing parts supplied by reference TRBV5-8 and TRBJ1-1, is EAGVTQSPTHLIKTRGQQATLRCSPISGHTSVYWYQQALGLGLQFLLWYDEGEERNRGNFPPRFSGRQFPNYSSELNVNALELEDSALYLCASSPGMNTEAFFGQGTRLTVV.

This sequence joins TRBV5-6 and TRBJ1-5, with D possibly TRBD1 on 5 matching bases. Between the trimmed V and J ends, which lost 4 bases and 5 bases, there was a span of 10 bases. Germline CDR1 and CDR2: SGHDT and YYEEEE. The CDR3 has 13 amino acids. The CDR3 nucleotides read TGTGCCAGCAGCAAGGGAGGGGATCAGCCCCAGCATTTT. It translates to CASSKGGDQPQHF. The variable domain in full, completed from reference TRBV5-6 and TRBJ1-5, reads DAGVTQSPTHLIKTRGQQVTLRCSPKSGHDTVSWYQQALGQGPQFIFQYYEEEERQRGNFPDRFSGHQFPNYSSELNVNALLLGDSALYLCASSKGGDQPQHFGDGTRLSIL.

V is TRBV2 and J is TRBJ2-4; D gene unclear. Germline V lookup: CDR1 SNHLY, CDR2 FYNNEI. V was clipped by 5 bases and J by 4 bases, with 15 bases between them. The CDR3 length is 15 residues. The CDR3 coding sequence is TGTGCCAGCAGTTCAATCCGCGGCGATAAAAACATTCAGTACTTC. Encoded protein: CASSSIRGDKNIQYF.

The chain's CDR3 is CASRAGLATDTQYF. CDR3 sequence (DNA): TGTGCCAGCAGGGCGGGACTAGCCACAGATACGCAGTATTTT. This chain uses TRBV6-1 with TRBJ2-3; TRBD2 aligns across 9 bases. With 6 bases clipped from V and 2 bases from J, the junction kept 3 bases outside the gene matches. CDR1 is MNHNS, CDR2 SASEGT, per germline. CDR3 length: 14 residues.

This clone has more than one count but fewer than ten. One end of the junction does not line up with germline, which may come from a read error. The chain uses TRBV7-3 and TRBJ2-1; 12 bases align to TRBD2. Germline CDR1 reads SGHTA; CDR2 reads FQGTGA. This CDR3 contains 19 residues. Here the CDR3 reads CASSLTGTVGTSGSNEQFF. The CDR3 bases are TGTGCCAGCAGCCTAACCGGGACAGTCGGGACTAGCGGGTCCAATGAGCAGTTCTTC.

This clone was counted only a few times. The genes are TRBV11-3 and TRBJ2-2; a possible D gene is TRBD2 (5 bases). The ends were cut back, 5 bases at V and 4 bases at J, with 11 bases in the middle. Germline loops: CDR1 SGHNT, CDR2 YENEEA. The CDR3 runs to 14 residues. The CDR3 here is CASSPAVVTGELFF. CDR3 in DNA: TGTGCCAGCAGCCCAGCGGTGGTCACCGGGGAGCTGTTTTTT.

DNA of the CDR3: TGCGCCAGCAGCCAAACACAGGGATACGGCTACACCTTC. This encodes CASSQTQGYGYTF. V is TRBV5-1 and J is TRBJ1-2; D might be TRBD1 (6 bases). The CDR3 covers 13 residues. V shed 4 bases and J shed 8 bases, with 15 bases lying between them. Germline lookup yields CDR1 SGHRS and CDR2 YFSETQ.

A single count supports this clone. The J gene is TRBJ1-1, the V gene TRBV6-5; the D gene is possibly TRBD1 (6 bases). The CDR3 runs 14 residues. Between the trimmed V and J ends, which lost 6 bases and 5 bases, there was a span of 16 bases. CDR1 MNHEY and CDR2 SVGAGI come from the germline V gene. The CDR3 DNA reads TGTGCCAGCAGGGGGGAAACCCAGGGGACTGAAGCTTTCTTT. It yields the protein CASRGETQGTEAFF.

The chain employs TRBV28 and TRBJ2-7; D ambiguous. CDR3 length: 13 amino acids. Germline CDR1 reads MDHEN; CDR2 reads SYDVKM. V gave up 3 bases and J gave up 2 bases, with 8 bases separating them. For the CDR3, the DNA is TGTGCCAGCAGTTTCGGACCAGCCTACGAGCAGTACTTC. The encoded protein is CASSFGPAYEQYF.

The chain joins TRBV6-5 to TRBJ2-7; TRBD1 is a possible D gene (5 bases). The ends were cut back, 7 bases at V and 2 bases at J, with 15 bases in the middle. Germline loops: CDR1 MNHEY, CDR2 SVGAGI. The CDR3 extends over 14 amino acids. DNA for the CDR3: TGTGCCAGCACCCGGACAATAGGGACCTACGAGCAGTACTTC. This sequence encodes CASTRTIGTYEQYF.

J is TRBJ2-1 and V is TRBV7-3; D possibly corresponds to TRBD1 (6 bases). The germline V gene has CDR1 SGHTA and CDR2 FQGTGA. This CDR3 region has 14 residues. V was clipped by 2 bases and J by 5 bases, with 10 bases between them. The CDR3 spells CASSLQGTDNEQFF. DNA of the CDR3: TGTGCCAGCAGCTTACAGGGGACCGACAATGAGCAGTTCTTC.

This clone was seen a single time. The CDR3 sequence is CSVGGSTATNEKLFF. Here the CDR3 DNA reads TGCAGCGTGGGGGGGTCGACGGCAACTAATGAAAAACTGTTTTTT. This rearrangement joins TRBV29-1 to TRBJ1-4; tentatively, D is TRBD1 (5 bases). There are 15 residues in the CDR3. Trimming pared 6 bases from V and 0 bases from J, leaving 14 bases between. Germline V gives CDR1 SQVTM, CDR2 ANQGSEA.

The rearrangement joins TRBV28 to TRBJ1-5; TRBD1 might be the D (6 bases). In germline, CDR1 is MDHEN, CDR2 SYDVKM. CDR3 length equals 16 residues. V dropped 5 bases and J dropped 4 bases, with 18 bases sitting between them. Written as DNA, the CDR3 is TGTGCCAGCAGTACCCGATACGGGGGCCCGAATCAGCCCCAGCATTTT. Encoded protein: CASSTRYGGPNQPQHF.

This clone has more than one count but fewer than ten. The same CDR3 arises from other DNA sequences in this sample as well. The V call is TRBV6-5, the J call TRBJ1-2, with a possible D match to TRBD1 (6 bases). The CDR3 consists of 14 residues. In germline, CDR1 is MNHEY, CDR2 SVGAGI. Trimming cost V 2 bases and J 8 bases, with 15 bases left between them. CDR3 sequence: CASSYRQTGYGYTF. CDR3 DNA: TGTGCCAGCAGTTACCGCCAGACAGGATACGGCTACACCTTC.

This clone is a singleton in its sample. The genes are TRBV11-2 and TRBJ2-3; D possibly matches TRBD1 or TRBD2 (6 bases each). With 7 bases removed from V and 1 base from J, the gap between germline ends came to 18 bases. CDR1 is SGHAT, CDR2 FQNNGV, per germline. CDR3 size: 16 residues. The CDR3 nucleotides are TGTGCCAGCAAGCCCGTAAGGGGGGCGGGCACAGATACGCAGTATTTT. Amino acids: CASKPVRGAGTDTQYF.

V gene TRBV9 combines with J gene TRBJ1-6; 9 bases match TRBD1. This CDR3 contains 16 residues. Trimming at V came to 0 bases and at J to 6 bases, leaving 4 bases not matched to a gene. The germline V gene encodes CDR1 SGDLS and CDR2 YYNGEE. CDR3 protein: CASSVAGDRANSPLHF. For the CDR3, the DNA is TGTGCCAGCAGCGTAGCGGGGGACAGGGCTAATTCACCCCTCCACTTT.